A single sample is the source of the 29 T cell receptor beta chains below, sequenced in a study of blood T cells in healthy people across ages. Combining a sample-barcoded 5' primer with a J-beta primer mix, a second PCR ran for roughly 7 to 12 cycles. TCRdb re-derived calls from the 5' RACE reads in MiXCR, one entry per CDR3 protein. Of around 1.5 million distinct CDR3 sequences detected, approximately 59% appear once; the ten largest clones hold over 5.5%. Source material: blood. Receptor source: a man younger than 35 in good health.

The J gene is TRBJ1-6, the V gene TRBV15; no firm D call. This CDR3 has 14 amino acids. Germline V gene lookup returns CDR1 LNHNV and CDR2 YYDKDF (reference sequence). Trimming stripped 1 base from V and 13 bases from J, with 14 bases between. The chain's CDR3 is CATSRASIPAPLHF. The CDR3 DNA reads TGTGCCACCAGCAGAGCGTCAATCCCTGCTCCCCTCCACTTT.

The gene calls are TRBV27 and TRBJ2-7, with 7 positions matching TRBD2. CDR3 size: 14 residues. Germline values: CDR1 MNHEY, CDR2 SMNVEV (reference sequence). J gave up 7 bases and V 7 bases, and 13 bases lay outside the gene matches. Written as DNA, the CDR3 is TGTGCCAGCAAGGGAGGGACGACCTCTTTTGAGCAGTACTTC. Translating gives CASKGGTTSFEQYF.

The rearrangement joins TRBV7-2 to TRBJ1-6, with TRBD1 as a possible D gene (6 bases). CDR1 and CDR2 from the germline V gene are SGHTA and FQGNSA. The CDR3 sequence is 17 residues long. Between the trimmed V and J ends, which lost 3 bases and 4 bases, there was a span of 16 bases. This CDR3 is CASSFGGSGIYNSPLHF. CDR3 nucleotide sequence: TGTGCCAGCAGCTTCGGGGGCAGCGGCATTTATAATTCACCCCTCCACTTT.

The sample holds a few counts of this clonotype. This chain connects TRBV27 to TRBJ2-7; D is unclear. From germline, CDR1 is MNHEY and CDR2 SMNVEV (reference sequence). This CDR3 contains 14 residues. V dropped 6 bases and J dropped 0 bases, with 12 bases sitting between them. CDR3 in amino acids: CASSSVANSYEQYF. Written as DNA, the CDR3 is TGTGCCAGCAGCTCCGTGGCTAACTCCTACGAGCAGTACTTC.

The rearrangement links TRBV5-1 to TRBJ1-2; D unclear. Germline CDR1 and CDR2: SGHRS and YFSETQ. The CDR3 has 13 residues. V dropped 4 bases and J dropped 6 bases, with 13 bases sitting between them. CDR3 protein: CASSANLPDGYTF. DNA of the CDR3: TGCGCCAGCAGCGCGAACCTACCGGATGGCTACACCTTC.

This clonotype came up once. The V and J genes are TRBV20-1 and TRBJ2-5; a possible D gene is TRBD1 (6 bases). V dropped 1 base and J dropped 4 bases, with 16 bases sitting between them. The CDR3 consists of 15 residues. In germline, CDR1 is DFQATT, CDR2 SNEGSKA (reference sequence). The CDR3 sequence is CSARVSDRILETQYF. Written as DNA, the CDR3 is TGCAGTGCTAGAGTTTCGGACAGAATTTTAGAGACCCAGTACTTC.

The chain joins TRBV10-2 to TRBJ2-7; D is unresolved. The germline V and J ends were trimmed by 1 base and 0 bases, with 10 bases remaining between them. Looked up from germline, CDR1 is WSHSY and CDR2 is SAAADI. The CDR3 is made up of 15 amino acids. CDR3 loop: CASSEYKVFSYEQYF. The CDR3, as DNA: TGCGCCAGCAGTGAGTATAAGGTCTTCTCCTACGAGCAGTACTTC.

The chain is built from TRBV9 and TRBJ1-2; 9 bases match TRBD1. There are 14 residues in the CDR3. Germline-derived CDR1 and CDR2 are SGDLS and YYNGEE. The ends lost 6 bases at V and 5 bases at J; junction bases unmatched: 8. The CDR3 loop reads CASTGQGTAYGYTF. The CDR3 coding sequence is TGTGCCAGCACCGGACAGGGGACAGCGTATGGCTACACCTTC. Drawing the rest from reference TRBV9 and TRBJ1-2, the complete variable domain is DSGVTQTPKHLITATGQRVTLRCSPRSGDLSVYWYQQSLDQGLQFLIQYYNGEERAKGNILERFSAQQFPDLHSELNLSSLELGDSALYFCASTGQGTAYGYTFGSGTRLTVV.

The CDR3 DNA reads as TGCGCCAGCAGCCAAGAAGCCTACACCGGGACAGACAACTATGGCTACACCTTC. Translated: CASSQEAYTGTDNYGYTF. The chain is built from TRBV4-3 and TRBJ1-2, with 7 bases matching TRBD1. Germline-derived CDR1 and CDR2 are LGHNA and YSLEER. CDR3 length: 18 amino acids. V was clipped by 0 bases and J by 2 bases; unmatched bases: 12.

V gene TRBV7-8 combines with J gene TRBJ2-7, with 10 bases matching TRBD1. Germline trimming cut 6 bases from V and 3 bases from J; bases unmatched to any gene: 8. The CDR3 extends over 15 amino acids. Per germline, CDR1 SGHVS and CDR2 FQNEAQ. CDR3 in DNA: TGTGCCAGCAGGTCCGGGACAGGGGACTACTACGAGCAGTACTTC. Protein product: CASRSGTGDYYEQYF. Supplemented by reference TRBV7-8 and TRBJ2-7, the full variable domain reads GAGVSQSPRYKVAKRGQDVALRCDPISGHVSLFWYQQALGQGPEFLTYFQNEAQLDKSGLPSDRFFAERPEGSVSTLKIQRTQQEDSAVYLCASRSGTGDYYEQYFGPGTRLTVT.

This clonotype has just one count. A read error may produce the germline difference seen at one junction end. The chain carries TRBV6-5 and TRBJ1-1, with D hard to call. This CDR3 spans 13 amino acids. Per the germline V gene, CDR1 is MNHEY and CDR2 is SVGAGI. CDR3: CASSDSVGTEAFF. In nucleotides, the CDR3 is TGTGCCAGCAGTGACTCGGTAGGGACTGAAGCTTTCTTT.

The chain combines TRBV4-1 with TRBJ1-2, with TRBD1 as a possible D gene (5 bases). This CDR3 spans 15 amino acids. The V gene's germline CDR1 is MGHRA and CDR2 YSYEKL. The V end was cut by 0 bases, the J end by 2 bases, with 10 bases between. The CDR3 DNA reads TGCGCCAGCAGCCAAGAGAGGGCAGGGAACTATGGCTACACCTTC. This translates into CASSQERAGNYGYTF.

The V call is TRBV27, the J call TRBJ2-3; 8 bases are shared with TRBD2. The V gene end was trimmed by 7 bases and the J gene end by 0 bases; junction bases not matched to a gene: 9. Germline V gives CDR1 MNHEY, CDR2 SMNVEV (reference sequence). The CDR3 totals 16 residues. This CDR3 reads CASTPGLAVSTDTQYF. DNA of the CDR3: TGTGCCAGCACCCCAGGACTAGCAGTTAGCACAGATACGCAGTATTTT.

This clonotype has just a few counts. The V call is TRBV5-1, the J call TRBJ1-1; D remains unclear. Trimming removed 2 bases at V and 8 bases at J, with 10 bases between. The CDR3 has 12 amino acids. Germline assignment: CDR1 SGHRS and CDR2 YFSETQ. CDR3 coding DNA: TGCGCCAGCAGCTTAAAGCCCGGCGAAGCTTTCTTT. This codes for CASSLKPGEAFF. The variable domain in full, completed from reference TRBV5-1 and TRBJ1-1, reads KAGVTQTPRYLIKTRGQQVTLSCSPISGHRSVSWYQQTPGQGLQFLFEYFSETQRNKGNFPGRFSGRQFSNSRSEMNVSTLELGDSALYLCASSLKPGEAFFGQGTRLTVV.

This clonotype was seen a handful of times. CDR3 bases: TGCAGTGCCCCCGATCAGGAGACCCAGTACTTC. Translating gives CSAPDQETQYF. The V call is TRBV20-1, the J call TRBJ2-5; D not certain. Trimming pared 6 bases from V and 5 bases from J, leaving 10 bases between. The germline CDR1 and CDR2 sequences are DFQATT and SNEGSKA (reference sequence). This CDR3 spans 11 amino acids.

The J gene is TRBJ2-5, the V gene TRBV28; either TRBD1 or TRBD2 may supply D (5 bases each). Looked up from germline, CDR1 is MDHEN and CDR2 is SYDVKM. The CDR3 is 12 residues long. V dropped 11 bases and J dropped 4 bases, with 14 bases sitting between them. CDR3 loop: CAGGITGETQYF. The CDR3 DNA is TGTGCCGGGGGAATAACGGGAGAGACCCAGTACTTC.

The V gene is TRBV20-1, the J gene TRBJ2-5; the D is unclear. V was shortened by 0 bases and J by 4 bases, with 3 bases between the two germline ends. Per germline, CDR1 DFQATT and CDR2 SNEGSKA (reference sequence). The CDR3 runs to 11 residues. The DNA for the CDR3 is TGCAGTGCTAGAGATGTAGAGACCCAGTACTTC. It is translated as CSARDVETQYF.

The sample holds one count of this clonotype. V is TRBV6-5 and J is TRBJ2-2; no clear D gene. V was pared by 2 bases and J by 1 base, with 5 bases between. The germline CDR1 and CDR2 sequences are MNHEY and SVGAGI. CDR3 length equals 14 residues. The CDR3 nucleotides are TGTGCCAGCAGTTACGACCTGAACACCGGGGAGCTGTTTTTT. This gives the protein CASSYDLNTGELFF.

The chain combines TRBV21-1 with TRBJ2-7; the DNA was not compared with TRBD1, the D call given in the table. TRBV21-1 is listed as a pseudogene. CDR3 length equals 16 residues. CDR3 sequence reads: CASSLIRDRIIYEQYF. CDR3 nucleotide sequence: TGTGCCAGCAGCCTTATCCGGGACAGGATTATCTACGAGCAGTACTTC.

The chain is built from TRBV4-3 and TRBJ1-1; D remains ambiguous. Germline V gene lookup returns CDR1 LGHNA and CDR2 YSLEER. V was clipped by 2 bases and J by 11 bases, with 15 bases between them. The CDR3 loop spans 13 amino acids. CDR3 loop: CASSQSSLREAFF. CDR3 nucleotide sequence: TGCGCCAGCAGCCAATCTTCTTTAAGGGAGGCTTTCTTT.

CDR3 bases: TGCGCCAGCAGCCAAGTCTTTGGGACCAGGGAAAAACTGTTTTTT. Translated: CASSQVFGTREKLFF. The V gene is TRBV4-3, the J gene TRBJ1-4; maybe TRBD1 (5 bases). This CDR3 is built from 15 residues. The germline V gene encodes CDR1 LGHNA and CDR2 YSLEER. V shed 1 base and J shed 8 bases, with 14 bases lying between them.

CDR3 coding DNA: TGCGCCAGCGGACGACAGGCCAACAATGAGCAGTTCTTC. It is translated as CASGRQANNEQFF. This chain uses TRBV5-1 with TRBJ2-1; D may be TRBD1 (6 bases). Germline V gene data show CDR1 as SGHRS and CDR2 as YFSETQ. This CDR3 is built from 13 residues. V lost 7 bases to trimming and J lost 5 bases, with 13 bases between them.

This chain uses TRBV12-3 or TRBV12-4 with TRBJ1-4, with D perhaps TRBD1 (6 bases). V was shortened by 4 bases and J by 6 bases, with 12 bases between the two germline ends. The CDR3 sequence is 14 residues long. This chain's CDR3 is CASSSQGYDEKLFF. The CDR3 coding sequence is TGTGCCAGCAGTTCTCAGGGGTACGATGAAAAACTGTTTTTT.

This sequence joins TRBV12-1 and TRBJ2-3; the table's TRBD1 call for D was not verified on the DNA. TRBV12-1 is assigned pseudogene status. This CDR3 comprises 16 residues. The CDR3 is CASSSFDRGGTDTQYF. The CDR3 DNA reads TGTGCCAGCAGCTCATTTGACAGGGGAGGAACAGATACGCAGTATTTT.

This rearrangement joins TRBV9 to TRBJ1-2; the match to TRBD1 covers 7 bases. V shed 4 bases and J 6 bases; nucleotides not matched to a gene: 9. Germline V gene data show CDR1 as SGDLS and CDR2 as YYNGEE. CDR3 length: 14 residues. The CDR3 protein is CASSLYGTDDGYTF. CDR3 DNA: TGTGCCAGCAGCCTATACGGGACAGATGATGGCTACACCTTC.

This chain uses TRBV27 with TRBJ2-7; D uncertain. With 1 base removed from V and 0 bases from J, the gap between germline ends came to 7 bases. The length of the CDR3 is 14 residues. The V gene's germline CDR1 is MNHEY and CDR2 SMNVEV (reference sequence). In DNA form, the CDR3 reads TGTGCCAGCAGTTTATTTCCTAGCTCCTACGAGCAGTACTTC. The encoded protein is CASSLFPSSYEQYF.

The V gene is TRBV4-3, the J gene TRBJ2-3, with D possibly TRBD2 on 5 matching bases. Germline-derived CDR1 and CDR2 are LGHNA and YSLEER. Trimming shortened V by 0 bases and J by 2 bases, and 15 bases separated the two germline ends. The CDR3 loop spans 17 amino acids. In DNA form, the CDR3 reads TGCGCCAGCAGCCAAGATCATGGACGGGGAGACACAGATACGCAGTATTTT. This encodes CASSQDHGRGDTDTQYF.

This chain uses TRBV2 with TRBJ2-7; the D is unclear. This CDR3 is built from 14 residues. The V gene's germline CDR1 is SNHLY and CDR2 FYNNEI. Trimming left V 1 base short and J 0 bases short, with 7 bases between. The CDR3, as DNA: TGTGCCAGCAGTGAAGGGAGTCCCTCCTACGAGCAGTACTTC. Translated: CASSEGSPSYEQYF.

This chain joins TRBV7-8 and TRBJ2-1; possibly TRBD1 for D (5 bases). This CDR3 has 15 residues. CDR1 and CDR2 (germline): SGHVS, FQNEAQ. Trimming took 3 bases from V and 8 from J, leaving 17 bases between them. CDR3 nucleotides: TGTGCCAGCAGCTTGAAAAGGGGAAGGAACGATGAGCAGTTCTTC. Its protein is CASSLKRGRNDEQFF. Filled out from reference TRBV7-8 and TRBJ2-1, the complete variable domain reads GAGVSQSPRYKVAKRGQDVALRCDPISGHVSLFWYQQALGQGPEFLTYFQNEAQLDKSGLPSDRFFAERPEGSVSTLKIQRTQQEDSAVYLCASSLKRGRNDEQFFGPGTRLTVL.